This T cell receptor beta chain originates from a study of cytomegalovirus exposure and HLA in healthy donors. Broader study findings: Follow-up analysis seemed to connect common viral pathogens with several of the most significant clusters identified.

The CDR3 totals 11 residues. V was clipped by 6 bases and J by 5 bases, with 8 bases between them. Germline CDR1 reads LNHDA; CDR2 reads SQIVND (reference sequence). This clone was seen more than once but under ten times. Its antigen is unknown. PCR primers comprised 60 Vbeta and 13 Jbeta primers. Produced via immunoSEQ multiplex PCR; TCRdb's table is partial and in-frame only. The table has 100,000 or so clones, 10% to 15% seen once. Specimen: PBMCs. This chain joins TRBV19 and TRBJ2-7, with a possible D match to TRBD1 (6 bases). This receptor was obtained from a man aged 35 to 55 in good health and CMV-seropositive. The CDR3 DNA follows: TGTGCCAGTAGCCCAGGGGACGAGCAGTACTTC. Its translation is CASSPGDEQYF.